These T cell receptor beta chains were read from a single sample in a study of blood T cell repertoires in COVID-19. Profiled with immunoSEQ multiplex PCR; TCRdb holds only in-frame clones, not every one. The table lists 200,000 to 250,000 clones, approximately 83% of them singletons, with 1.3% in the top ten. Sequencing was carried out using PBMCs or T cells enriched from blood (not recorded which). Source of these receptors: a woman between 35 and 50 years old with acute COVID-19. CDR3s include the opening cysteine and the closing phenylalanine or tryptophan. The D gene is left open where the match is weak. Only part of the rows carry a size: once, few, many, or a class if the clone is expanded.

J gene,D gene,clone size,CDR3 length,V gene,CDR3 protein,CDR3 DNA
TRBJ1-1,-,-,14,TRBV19,CASSSRETDTEAFF,TGTGCCAGTAGTAGCAGGGAAACGGACACTGAAGCTTTCTTT
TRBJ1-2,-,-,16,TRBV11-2,CARSFNLEGLPYGYTF,TGTGCCAGAAGCTTTAATCTTGAGGGCCTGCCCTATGGCTACACCTTC
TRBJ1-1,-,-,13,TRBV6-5,CASRSQGDTEAFF,TGTGCCAGCAGGTCACAGGGTGACACTGAAGCTTTCTTT
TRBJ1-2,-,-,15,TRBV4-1,CASSQTSLEGEAYTF,TGCGCCAGCAGCCAGACTTCCCTAGAGGGTGAAGCCTACACCTTC
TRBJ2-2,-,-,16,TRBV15,CATSPGGGLNTGELFF,TGTGCCACCAGCCCAGGAGGAGGGTTGAACACCGGGGAGCTGTTTTTT
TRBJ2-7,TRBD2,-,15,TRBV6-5,CASTLKAGGSDEQYF,TGTGCCAGCACCCTTAAAGCGGGAGGGAGCGACGAGCAGTACTTC
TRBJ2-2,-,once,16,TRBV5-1,CASSLTTGGASGELFF,TGCGCCAGCAGCTTAACGACCGGCGGAGCATCCGGGGAGCTGTTTTTT
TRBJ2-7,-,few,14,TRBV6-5,CASSSWLEAHEQYF,TGTGCCAGCAGTAGCTGGCTAGAGGCCCACGAGCAGTACTTC
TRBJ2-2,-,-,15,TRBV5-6,CASTRRYTNTGELFF,TGTGCCAGCACCCGGAGATATACGAACACCGGGGAGCTGTTTTTT
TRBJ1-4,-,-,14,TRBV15,CATSKRPNNEKLFF,TGTGCCACCAGCAAGCGGCCCAATAATGAAAAACTGTTTTTT
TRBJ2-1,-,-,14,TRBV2,CASSAEGTYNEQFF,TGTGCCAGCAGTGCTGAGGGTACCTACAATGAGCAGTTCTTC
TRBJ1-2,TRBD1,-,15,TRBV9,CASSARTGLAVGYTF,TGTGCCAGCAGCGCTCGGACAGGGTTGGCGGTTGGCTACACCTTC
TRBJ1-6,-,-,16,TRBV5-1,CASSASAGTMISPLHF,TGCGCCAGCAGCGCATCAGCCGGGACAATGATTTCACCCCTCCACTTT
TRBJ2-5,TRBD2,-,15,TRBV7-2,CASSPGTSGGRTQYF,TGTGCCAGCAGCCCGGGGACTAGCGGGGGGCGGACCCAGTACTTC
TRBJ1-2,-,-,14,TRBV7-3,CASGGRAGQYGYTF,TGTGCCAGCGGCGGTCGAGCAGGGCAATATGGCTACACCTTC
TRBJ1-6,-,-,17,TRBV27,CASRLIGTPLDNSPLHF,TGTGCCAGCAGGCTCATCGGGACACCCCTAGACAATTCACCCCTCCACTTT
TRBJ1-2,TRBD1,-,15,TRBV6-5,CASSSQGALKYGYTF,TGTGCCAGCAGCTCTCAGGGGGCGCTAAAATATGGCTACACCTTC
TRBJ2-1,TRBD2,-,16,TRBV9,CASSVSGGNLYNEQFF,TGTGCCAGCAGCGTAAGCGGGGGGAACCTTTACAATGAGCAGTTCTTC
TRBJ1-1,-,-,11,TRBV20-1,CSAARGTEAFF,TGCAGTGCTGCCCGCGGCACTGAAGCTTTCTTT
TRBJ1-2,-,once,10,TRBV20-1,CSARWEGVTF,TGCAGTGCACGTTGGGAGGGGGTAACCTTC
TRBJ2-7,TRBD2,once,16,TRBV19,CASSATGLAGRYEQYF,TGTGCCAGTAGTGCCACCGGACTAGCGGGACGATACGAGCAGTACTTC
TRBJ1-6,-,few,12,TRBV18,CASSPGTRALHF,TGTGCCAGCTCACCGGGCACGCGAGCCCTCCACTTT
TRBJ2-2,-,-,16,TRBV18,CASSSRELGYGGELFF,TGTGCCAGCTCGTCAAGGGAGCTAGGGTACGGCGGGGAGCTGTTTTTT
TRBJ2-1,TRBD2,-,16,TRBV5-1,CASSLGGLAGDNEQFF,TGCGCCAGCAGCTTGGGTGGACTAGCGGGCGACAATGAGCAGTTCTTC
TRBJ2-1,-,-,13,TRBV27,CASSLARYDEQFF,TGTGCCAGCAGTTTAGCCAGGTATGATGAGCAGTTCTTC
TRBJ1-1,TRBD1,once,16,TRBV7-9,CASTIDRGPMNTEAFF,TGTGCCAGCACCATAGACAGGGGGCCGATGAACACTGAAGCTTTCTTT
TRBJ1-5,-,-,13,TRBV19,CASSILGDQPQHF,TGTGCCAGTAGTATTCTGGGAGACCAGCCCCAGCATTTT
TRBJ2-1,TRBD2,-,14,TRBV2,CASKDSGPSNEQFF,TGTGCCAGCAAAGATAGCGGGCCTAGCAATGAGCAGTTCTTC
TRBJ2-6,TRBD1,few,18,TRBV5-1,CASSQVGQGYSGANVLTF,TGCGCCAGCAGCCAGGTAGGACAGGGTTACTCTGGGGCCAACGTCCTGACTTTC
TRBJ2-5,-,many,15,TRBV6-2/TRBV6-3,CASSGRGSPQETQYF,TGTGCCAGCAGTGGCAGGGGCAGTCCCCAAGAGACCCAGTACTTC
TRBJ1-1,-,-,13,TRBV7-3,CASSLAEGTEAFF,TGTGCCAGCAGCTTGGCGGAGGGCACTGAAGCTTTCTTT
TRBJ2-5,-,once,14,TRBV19,CASIRPGVGETQYF,TGTGCCAGTATCAGGCCAGGGGTGGGCGAGACCCAGTACTTC
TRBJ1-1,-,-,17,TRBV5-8,CASSLSGGGRLVGEAFF,TGTGCCAGCAGCTTAAGTGGTGGGGGCAGGCTGGTCGGGGAAGCTTTCTTT
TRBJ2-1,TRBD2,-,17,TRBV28,CASSFRKLAGGRNEQFF,TGTGCCAGCAGTTTCCGAAAACTAGCGGGAGGAAGGAATGAGCAGTTCTTC
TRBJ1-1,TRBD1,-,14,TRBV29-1,CSVGKTGPSTEAFF,TGCAGCGTTGGGAAGACAGGGCCCAGCACTGAAGCTTTCTTT
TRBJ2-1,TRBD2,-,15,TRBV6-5,CASRLSLAGNNEQFF,TGTGCCAGCAGGCTAAGCCTAGCGGGAAACAATGAGCAGTTCTTC
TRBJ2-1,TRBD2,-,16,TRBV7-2,CASSPFGAGGRNEQFF,TGTGCCAGCAGCCCCTTCGGAGCGGGGGGCCGCAATGAGCAGTTCTTC
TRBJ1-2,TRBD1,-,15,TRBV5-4,CASSLRQGAPDGYTF,TGTGCCAGCAGCTTGCGACAGGGGGCGCCGGATGGCTACACCTTC
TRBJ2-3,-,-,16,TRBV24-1,CATSDPAGPRTDTQYF,TGTGCCACCAGTGATCCTGCAGGCCCCCGCACAGATACGCAGTATTTT
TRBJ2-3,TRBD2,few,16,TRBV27,CASSSQGLAGADTQYF,TGTGCCAGCAGTTCACAGGGACTAGCCGGCGCAGATACGCAGTATTTT
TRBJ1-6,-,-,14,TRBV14,CASSQGQRNSPLHF,TGTGCCAGCAGCCAAGGACAGAGAAATTCACCCCTCCACTTT
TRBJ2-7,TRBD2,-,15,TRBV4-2,CASSQDLAGGWEQYF,TGTGCCAGCAGCCAAGACCTAGCGGGGGGGTGGGAGCAGTACTTC
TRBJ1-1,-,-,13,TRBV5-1,CASSLVDPKGAFF,TGCGCCAGCAGCTTGGTGGACCCCAAGGGGGCTTTCTTT